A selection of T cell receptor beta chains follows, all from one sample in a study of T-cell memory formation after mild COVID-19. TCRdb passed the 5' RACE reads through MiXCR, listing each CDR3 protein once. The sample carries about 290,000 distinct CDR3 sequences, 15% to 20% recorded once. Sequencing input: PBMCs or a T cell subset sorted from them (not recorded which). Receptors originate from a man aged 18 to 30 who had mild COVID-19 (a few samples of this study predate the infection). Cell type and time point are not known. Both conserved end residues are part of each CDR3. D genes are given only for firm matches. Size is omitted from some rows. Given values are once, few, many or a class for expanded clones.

CASSLVGGALRTEAFF TGCGCCAGCAGCTTGGTTGGGGGGGCGTTGAGGACTGAAGCTTTCTTT TRBJ1-1 few NA TRBV5-1
CASSSLAGGPANTGELFF TGTGCCAGCAGTTCCCTAGCGGGGGGGCCGGCAAACACCGGGGAGCTGTTTTTT TRBJ2-2 NA TRBD2 TRBV2
CASSTDRGRQQFF TGTGCCAGTAGTACGGACAGGGGGAGACAGCAGTTCTTC TRBJ2-1 NA TRBD1 TRBV19
CASSSPGPEASQYF TGTGCCAGCAGCTCCCCTGGACCCGAGGCGTCCCAGTACTTC TRBJ2-5 NA NA TRBV7-2
CASSPPPNTEAFF TGTGCCAGCAGCCCTCCTCCGAACACTGAAGCTTTCTTT TRBJ1-1 few NA TRBV7-9
CASSRGTSGGSTDTQYF TGTGCCAGCAGCAGAGGGACTAGCGGGGGCAGCACAGATACGCAGTATTTT TRBJ2-3 few TRBD2 TRBV5-8
CSAPTSGGASDTQYF TGCAGTGCCCCGACTAGCGGGGGCGCCTCAGATACGCAGTATTTT TRBJ2-3 few TRBD2 TRBV20-1
CSARAGYSYEQYF TGCAGTGCTAGGGCCGGCTACTCCTACGAGCAGTACTTC TRBJ2-7 NA NA TRBV20-1
CASSPYSGASTDTQYF TGTGCCAGCAGCCCCTATAGCGGGGCTAGCACAGATACGCAGTATTTT TRBJ2-3 few TRBD2 TRBV14
CARQPGGVYNEQFF TGCGCCAGGCAGCCGGGCGGGGTATACAATGAGCAGTTCTTC TRBJ2-1 few NA TRBV5-1